This TCR beta chain is drawn from a study of blood T cells in healthy people across ages. Healthy individuals of Caucasian origin from Russia, aged about 6 to 100, served as donors. Per sample, a minimum of 6 million PBMCs were isolated. Germline V gene lookup returns CDR1 SEHNR and CDR2 FQNEAQ (reference sequence). The CDR3 spans 15 residues. The germline V and J ends were trimmed by 3 bases and 2 bases, with 14 bases remaining between them. The use of a sample-barcoded 5' primer and a J-beta primer mix characterized a second PCR of roughly 7 to 11 cycles. Via MiXCR, TCRdb re-called the 5' RACE reads, giving one row per CDR3 protein. Of more than 1.4 million distinct CDR3 sequences listed, 42% are singletons.

This sequence was found in a woman under 30 in good health. This chain links TRBV7-9 with TRBJ2-7; perhaps TRBD1 as D (5 bases). Material for sequencing was blood. CDR3 DNA sequence: TGTGCCAGCAGCTTTCTGGACATGGCCGCCTACGAGCAGTACTTC. Translation: CASSFLDMAAYEQYF. The whole variable domain, remainder taken from reference TRBV7-9 and TRBJ2-7, is DTGVSQNPRHKITKRGQNVTFRCDPISEHNRLYWYRQTLGQGPEFLTYFQNEAQLEKSRLLSDRFSAERPKGSFSTLEIQRTEQGDSAMYLCASSFLDMAAYEQYFGPGTRLTVT.